Only a few counts were recorded for the clone carrying this TCR beta chain. The sample belongs to a study of OX40 agonist ivuxolimab in advanced cancers. Germline V gives CDR1 SGHVS, CDR2 FQNEAQ. The CDR3 sequence is 13 residues long. V lost 5 bases to trimming and J lost 1 base, with 8 bases between them. The method was immunoSEQ multiplex PCR; TCRdb's version includes in-frame clones alone and lacks a portion of them. This sample has approximately 91,000 clones; 86% occur once, and the top ten carry roughly 2%. The sequences come from CD4+ or CD8+ T cells sorted from blood, collected in a trial of the OX40 agonist ivuxolimab. The rearrangement joins TRBV7-8 to TRBJ1-2; the D is unclear. The TCR sequence derives from an adult with an advanced solid tumor such as melanoma, head and neck, liver or kidney cancer. The CDR3 loop reads CASSITLNYGYTF. The CDR3 bases are TGTGCCAGCAGCATTACACTTAACTATGGCTACACCTTC.